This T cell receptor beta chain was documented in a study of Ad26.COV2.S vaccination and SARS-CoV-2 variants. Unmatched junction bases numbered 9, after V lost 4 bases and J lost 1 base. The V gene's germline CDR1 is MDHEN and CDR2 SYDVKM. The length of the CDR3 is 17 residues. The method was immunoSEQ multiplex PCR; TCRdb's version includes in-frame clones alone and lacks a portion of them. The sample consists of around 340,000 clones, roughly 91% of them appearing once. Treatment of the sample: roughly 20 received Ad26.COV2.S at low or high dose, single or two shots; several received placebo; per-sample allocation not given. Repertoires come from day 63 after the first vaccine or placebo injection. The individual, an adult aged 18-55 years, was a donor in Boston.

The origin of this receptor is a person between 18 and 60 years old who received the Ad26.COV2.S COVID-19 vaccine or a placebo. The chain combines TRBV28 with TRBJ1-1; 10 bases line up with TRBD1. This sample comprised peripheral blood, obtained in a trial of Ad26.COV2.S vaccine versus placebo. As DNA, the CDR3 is TGTGCCAGCAGTTCATCAGGACAGGGGGGTGGGAACACTGAAGCTTTCTTT. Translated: CASSSSGQGGGNTEAFF.